Below, one T cell receptor beta chain is given with its context. Treatment specified: some 20 received Ad26.COV2.S at low or high dose, single or two shots; 5 received placebo; per-sample allocation not given. All samples were drawn on day 63, counting from the first vaccine or placebo injection. It was an adult aged 18-55 years in Boston who was the donor. The record originates from a study of Ad26.COV2.S vaccination and SARS-CoV-2 variants. About the research overall: The Ad26.COV2.S arm of the COV1001 trial was where the donor was placed. In the study, Ad26.COV2.S was injected intramuscularly once, or twice 56 days apart.

Libraries were prepared by immunoSEQ multiplex PCR; TCRdb keeps only in-frame clonotypes and omits some of them. The sample contains more than 300,000 clones, about 86% of which appear only once. The V end was cut by 0 bases, the J end by 6 bases, with 9 bases between. This CDR3 has 13 residues. Germline values: CDR1 GTSNPN, CDR2 SVGIG (reference sequence). The rearrangement links TRBV30 to TRBJ1-5; D unresolved. The sequencing used peripheral blood, collected in a trial of Ad26.COV2.S vaccine versus placebo. The sequence was obtained from a person between 18 and 65 years old who received the Ad26.COV2.S COVID-19 vaccine or a placebo. The CDR3 is CAWSVAGSQPQHF. The CDR3 nucleotides are TGTGCCTGGAGTGTAGCGGGTTCTCAGCCCCAGCATTTT.